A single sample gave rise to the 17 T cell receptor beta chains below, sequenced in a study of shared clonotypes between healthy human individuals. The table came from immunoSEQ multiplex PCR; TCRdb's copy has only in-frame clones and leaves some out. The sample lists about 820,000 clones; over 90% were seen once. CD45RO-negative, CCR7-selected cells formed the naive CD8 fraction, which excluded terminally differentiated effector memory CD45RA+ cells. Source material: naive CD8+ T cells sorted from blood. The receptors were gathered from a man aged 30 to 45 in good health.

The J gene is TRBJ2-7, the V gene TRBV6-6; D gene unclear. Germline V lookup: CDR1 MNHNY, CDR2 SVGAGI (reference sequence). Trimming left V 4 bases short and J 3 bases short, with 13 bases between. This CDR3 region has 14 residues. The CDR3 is CASSSGRLSYEQYF. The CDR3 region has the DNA TGTGCCAGCAGTTCCGGACGACTCAGCTACGAGCAGTACTTC.

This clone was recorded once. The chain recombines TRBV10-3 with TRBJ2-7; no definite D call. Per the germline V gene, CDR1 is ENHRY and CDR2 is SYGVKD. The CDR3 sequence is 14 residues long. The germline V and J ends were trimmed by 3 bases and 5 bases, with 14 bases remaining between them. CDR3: CAISDFQPSDEQYF. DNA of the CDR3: TGTGCCATCAGTGATTTCCAGCCCAGCGACGAGCAGTACTTC.

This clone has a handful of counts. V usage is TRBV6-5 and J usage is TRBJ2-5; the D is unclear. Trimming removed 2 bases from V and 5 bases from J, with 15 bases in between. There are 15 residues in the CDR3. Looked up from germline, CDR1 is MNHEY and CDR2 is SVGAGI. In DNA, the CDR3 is TGTGCCAGCAGTTACCTCCGGCAGGCGAGGGAGACCCAGTACTTC. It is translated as CASSYLRQARETQYF.

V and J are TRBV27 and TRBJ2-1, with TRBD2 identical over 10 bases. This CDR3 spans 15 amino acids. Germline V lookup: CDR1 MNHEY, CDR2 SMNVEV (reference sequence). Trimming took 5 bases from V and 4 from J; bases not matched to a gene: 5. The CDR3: CASSITSGNYNEQFF. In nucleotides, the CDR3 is TGTGCCAGCAGTATTACTAGCGGGAATTACAATGAGCAGTTCTTC.

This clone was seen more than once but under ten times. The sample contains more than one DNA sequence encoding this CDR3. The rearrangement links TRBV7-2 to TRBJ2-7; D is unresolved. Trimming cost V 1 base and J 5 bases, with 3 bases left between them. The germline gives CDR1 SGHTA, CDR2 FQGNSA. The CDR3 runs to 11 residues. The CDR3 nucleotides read TGTGCCAGCAGCTTAGTCAACGAGCAGTACTTC. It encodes CASSLVNEQYF. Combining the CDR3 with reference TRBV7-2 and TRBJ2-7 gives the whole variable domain GAGVSQSPSNKVTEKGKDVELRCDPISGHTALYWYRQSLGQGLEFLIYFQGNSAPDKSGLPSDRFSAERTGGSVSTLTIQRTQQEDSAVYLCASSLVNEQYFGPGTRLTVT.

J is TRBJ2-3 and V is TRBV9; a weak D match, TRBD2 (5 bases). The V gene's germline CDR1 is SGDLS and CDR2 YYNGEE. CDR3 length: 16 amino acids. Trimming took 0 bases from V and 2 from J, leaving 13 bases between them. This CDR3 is CASSVGLRDYTDTQYF. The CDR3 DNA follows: TGTGCCAGCAGCGTAGGTCTGAGAGACTACACAGATACGCAGTATTTT.

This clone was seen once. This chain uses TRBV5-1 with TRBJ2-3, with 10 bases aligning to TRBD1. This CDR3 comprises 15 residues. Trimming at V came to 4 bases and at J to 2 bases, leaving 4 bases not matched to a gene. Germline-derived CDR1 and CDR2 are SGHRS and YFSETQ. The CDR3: CASSGTGDTTDTQYF. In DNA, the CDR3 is TGCGCCAGCAGCGGGACAGGGGACACCACAGATACGCAGTATTTT.

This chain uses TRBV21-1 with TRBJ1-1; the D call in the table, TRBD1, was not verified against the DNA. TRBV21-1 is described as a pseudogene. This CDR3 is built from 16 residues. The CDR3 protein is CASSKVPAGTGTEAFF. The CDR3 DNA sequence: TGTGCCAGCAGCAAAGTTCCCGCCGGGACAGGGACTGAAGCTTTCTTT.

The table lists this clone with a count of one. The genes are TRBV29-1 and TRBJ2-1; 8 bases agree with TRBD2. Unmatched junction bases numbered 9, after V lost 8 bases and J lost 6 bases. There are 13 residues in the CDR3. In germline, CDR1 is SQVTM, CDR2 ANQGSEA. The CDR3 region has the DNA TGCAGCACCTACCCCGGGACTAGCAATGAGCAGTTCTTC. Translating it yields CSTYPGTSNEQFF.

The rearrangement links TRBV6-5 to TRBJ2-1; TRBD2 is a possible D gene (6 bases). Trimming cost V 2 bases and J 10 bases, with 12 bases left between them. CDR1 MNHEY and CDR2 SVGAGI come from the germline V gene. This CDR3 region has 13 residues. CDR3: CASSYTGAREQFF. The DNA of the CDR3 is TGTGCCAGCAGTTACACGGGAGCAAGGGAGCAGTTCTTC.

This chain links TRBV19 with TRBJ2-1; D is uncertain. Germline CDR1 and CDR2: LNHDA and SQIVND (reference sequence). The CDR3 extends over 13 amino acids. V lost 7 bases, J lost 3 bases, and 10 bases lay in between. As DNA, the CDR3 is TGTGCCAGTAAATTCCAGAACTACAATGAGCAGTTCTTC. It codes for CASKFQNYNEQFF. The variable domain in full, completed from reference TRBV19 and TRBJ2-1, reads DGGITQSPKYLFRKEGQNVTLSCEQNLNHDAMYWYRQDPGQGLRLIYYSQIVNDFQKGDIAEGYSVSREKKESFPLTVTSAQKNPTAFYLCASKFQNYNEQFFGPGTRLTVL.

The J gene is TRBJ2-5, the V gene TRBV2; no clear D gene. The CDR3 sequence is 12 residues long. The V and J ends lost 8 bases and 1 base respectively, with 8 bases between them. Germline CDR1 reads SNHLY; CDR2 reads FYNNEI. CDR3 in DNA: TGTGCCAGCCTTCAGAGCCAAGAGACCCAGTACTTC. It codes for CASLQSQETQYF.

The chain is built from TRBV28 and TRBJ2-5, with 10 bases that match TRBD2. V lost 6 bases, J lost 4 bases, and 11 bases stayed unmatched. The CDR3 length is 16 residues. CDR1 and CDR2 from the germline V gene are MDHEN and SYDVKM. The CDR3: CASRNRAGGPRETQYF. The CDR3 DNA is TGTGCCAGCAGGAATCGAGCGGGAGGGCCGAGAGAGACCCAGTACTTC.

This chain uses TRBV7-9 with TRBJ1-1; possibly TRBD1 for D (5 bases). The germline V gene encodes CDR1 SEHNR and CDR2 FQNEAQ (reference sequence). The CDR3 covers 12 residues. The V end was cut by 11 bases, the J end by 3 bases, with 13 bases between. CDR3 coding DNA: TGTGCCCAGGGAGGCTGGGACACTGAAGCTTTCTTT. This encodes CAQGGWDTEAFF.

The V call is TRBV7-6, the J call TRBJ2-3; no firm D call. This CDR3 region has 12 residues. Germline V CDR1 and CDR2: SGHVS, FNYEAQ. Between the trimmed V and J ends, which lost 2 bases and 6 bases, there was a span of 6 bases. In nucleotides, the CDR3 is TGTGCCAGCAGCTTATTTGAGGATACGCAGTATTTT. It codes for CASSLFEDTQYF.

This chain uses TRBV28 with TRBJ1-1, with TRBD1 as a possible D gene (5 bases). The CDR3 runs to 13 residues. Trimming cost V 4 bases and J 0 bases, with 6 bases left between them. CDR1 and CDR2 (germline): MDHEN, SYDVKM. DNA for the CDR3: TGTGCCAGCAGTTACAGGTTGAACACTGAAGCTTTCTTT. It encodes CASSYRLNTEAFF.

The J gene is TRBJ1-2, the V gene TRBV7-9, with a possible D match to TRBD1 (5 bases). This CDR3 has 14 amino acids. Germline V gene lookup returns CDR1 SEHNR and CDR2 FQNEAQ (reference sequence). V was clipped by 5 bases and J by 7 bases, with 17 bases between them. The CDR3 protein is CASSGGRGVFGYTF. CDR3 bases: TGTGCCAGCAGCGGAGGGAGAGGGGTTTTTGGCTACACCTTC.